A selection of T cell receptor beta chains follows, all from one sample in a study of blood T cell repertoires in COVID-19. Measured with immunoSEQ multiplex PCR; TCRdb has only the in-frame clones, and not every one. The sample consists of some 400,000 clones, approximately 80% of them appearing once. The material sequenced was peripheral blood. The origin of the receptors is a human donor with acute or convalescent COVID-19. The donor label of this sample is uncertain. Both conserved end residues are part of each CDR3. Each record gives: J gene, V gene, clone size, D gene, CDR3 protein, CDR3 DNA. A D gene is named only where the DNA matches it firmly. Clone size is stated in some rows and not others, as once, few, many or a class when expanded.

J: TRBJ1-6; V: TRBV9; size: -; D: TRBD1; CDR3: CASSVAGQGYSPLHF; DNA: TGTGCCAGCAGCGTAGCGGGACAGGGCTATTCACCCCTCCACTTT
J: TRBJ2-7; V: TRBV19; size: -; D: TRBD2; CDR3: CASSPRTSGSSREQYF; DNA: TGTGCCAGTAGTCCCCGGACTAGCGGGAGTTCACGGGAGCAGTACTTC
J: TRBJ2-7; V: TRBV2; size: -; D: -; CDR3: CASHLDSTYEQYF; DNA: TGTGCCAGCCACCTGGACAGCACCTACGAGCAGTACTTC
J: TRBJ2-3; V: TRBV18; size: -; D: TRBD1; CDR3: CASSLTVPGTGGLSDTQYF; DNA: TGTGCCAGCTCACTCACGGTCCCCGGGACAGGGGGCCTGTCAGATACGCAGTATTTT
J: TRBJ2-1; V: TRBV3-1/TRBV3-2; size: -; D: TRBD2; CDR3: CASSQFPLAGGPHEQFF; DNA: TGTGCCAGCAGCCAATTCCCGCTAGCGGGAGGGCCCCATGAGCAGTTCTTC
J: TRBJ2-7; V: TRBV30; size: once; D: TRBD1; CDR3: CAWRPAGQAGRYEQYF; DNA: TGTGCCTGGAGACCCGCGGGACAGGCCGGTCGGTACGAGCAGTACTTC
J: TRBJ1-2; V: TRBV28; size: -; D: -; CDR3: CASSLSGIANYGYTF; DNA: TGTGCCAGCAGTTTGTCAGGAATAGCTAACTATGGCTACACCTTC
J: TRBJ1-2; V: TRBV19; size: -; D: TRBD1; CDR3: CASSIVQGQRYGYTF; DNA: TGTGCCAGTAGTATTGTACAGGGGCAGCGGTATGGCTACACCTTC
J: TRBJ1-1; V: TRBV29-1; size: -; D: -; CDR3: CSVEGFTEAFF; DNA: TGCAGCGTTGAGGGCTTCACTGAAGCTTTCTTT
J: TRBJ1-1; V: TRBV9; size: -; D: -; CDR3: CASSVGPPREPEAFF; DNA: TGTGCCAGCAGCGTAGGGCCCCCCAGGGAACCTGAAGCTTTCTTT
J: TRBJ1-4; V: TRBV2; size: -; D: TRBD1; CDR3: CASRGQATTNEKLFF; DNA: TGTGCCAGCAGGGGACAGGCTACAACTAATGAAAAACTGTTTTTT
J: TRBJ1-1; V: TRBV30; size: -; D: -; CDR3: CAWSGAGPTEAFF; DNA: TGTGCCTGGAGTGGAGCAGGGCCCACTGAAGCTTTCTTT
J: TRBJ2-1; V: TRBV5-1; size: -; D: TRBD2; CDR3: CASSLGSGSYNEQFF; DNA: TGCGCCAGCAGCTTGGGTAGCGGGAGTTACAATGAGCAGTTCTTC
J: TRBJ1-1; V: TRBV18; size: -; D: -; CDR3: CASSRGQSAEAFF; DNA: TGTGCCAGCTCCCGCGGACAGAGCGCTGAAGCTTTCTTT
J: TRBJ1-2; V: TRBV28; size: -; D: -; CDR3: CASSEKSRGGSGYTF; DNA: TGTGCCAGCAGCGAAAAGTCCAGGGGTGGCAGTGGCTACACCTTC
J: TRBJ2-1; V: TRBV18; size: -; D: TRBD1; CDR3: CASVTGTATLKNEQFF; DNA: TGTGCCAGCGTTACCGGGACAGCCACATTGAAGAATGAGCAGTTCTTC
J: TRBJ1-3; V: TRBV3-1/TRBV3-2; size: few; D: -; CDR3: CASSQVRSSGNTIYF; DNA: TGTGCCAGCAGCCAAGTACGCAGCTCTGGAAACACCATATATTTT
J: TRBJ1-3; V: TRBV5-1; size: many; D: -; CDR3: CASSDISGNTIYF; DNA: TGCGCCAGCAGCGACATCTCTGGAAACACCATATATTTT
J: TRBJ2-3; V: TRBV6-2/TRBV6-3; size: -; D: TRBD2; CDR3: CASSRLAGGPTMSDTQYF; DNA: TGTGCCAGCAGTCGCCTAGCGGGGGGGCCCACAATGTCAGATACGCAGTATTTT
J: TRBJ2-5; V: TRBV12-3/TRBV12-4; size: -; D: TRBD1; CDR3: CASSKGQQETQYF; DNA: TGTGCCAGCAGTAAGGGACAGCAAGAGACCCAGTACTTC
J: TRBJ1-2; V: TRBV5-1; size: -; D: -; CDR3: CASSLGQGYTF; DNA: TGCGCCAGCAGCTTGGGGCAAGGCTACACCTTC
J: TRBJ1-1; V: TRBV18; size: -; D: -; CDR3: CASSPTGQQEAFF; DNA: TGTGCCAGCTCACCGACCGGACAGCAAGAAGCTTTCTTT
J: TRBJ1-2; V: TRBV3-1/TRBV3-2; size: -; D: -; CDR3: CASSQYGDSHGYTF; DNA: TGTGCCAGCAGCCAATACGGGGATAGCCACGGCTACACCTTC
J: TRBJ2-7; V: TRBV6-6; size: -; D: TRBD1; CDR3: CASSYSRQGAVYEQYF; DNA: TGTGCCAGCAGTTACTCGAGGCAGGGGGCCGTCTACGAGCAGTACTTC
J: TRBJ1-2; V: TRBV6-5; size: many; D: -; CDR3: CASSYPGRGYTF; DNA: TGTGCCAGCAGTTACCCCGGGAGGGGCTACACCTTC
J: TRBJ2-5; V: TRBV19; size: -; D: TRBD2; CDR3: CASEGLEETQYF; DNA: TGTGCCAGCGAGGGACTAGAGGAGACCCAGTACTTC
J: TRBJ2-3; V: TRBV5-1; size: -; D: TRBD2; CDR3: CASSLFSLAGLDTQYF; DNA: TGCGCCAGCAGCTTGTTCTCACTAGCGGGATTAGATACGCAGTATTTT
J: TRBJ1-3; V: TRBV3-1/TRBV3-2; size: -; D: -; CDR3: CASSQQGSGNTIYF; DNA: TGTGCCAGCAGCCAACAGGGCTCTGGAAACACCATATATTTT
J: TRBJ2-4; V: TRBV18; size: -; D: TRBD2; CDR3: CASSPRRGANIQYF; DNA: TGTGCCAGCTCACCCCGGCGGGGGGCAAACATTCAGTACTTC
J: TRBJ1-2; V: TRBV3-1/TRBV3-2; size: once; D: TRBD1; CDR3: CASSLTTGQHNYGYTF; DNA: TGTGCCAGCAGCCTCACCACGGGACAGCATAACTATGGCTACACCTTC
J: TRBJ2-3; V: TRBV7-2; size: -; D: -; CDR3: CASRTGATDTQYF; DNA: TGTGCCAGCAGAACGGGAGCCACAGATACGCAGTATTTT
J: TRBJ2-1; V: TRBV10-2; size: -; D: TRBD2; CDR3: CASSERTSGIRVEFF; DNA: TGCGCCAGCAGTGAGAGGACTAGCGGAATCAGAGTGGAGTTCTTC
J: TRBJ1-1; V: TRBV19; size: -; D: -; CDR3: CASSIGARDTEAFF; DNA: TGTGCCAGTAGTATAGGAGCCAGGGACACTGAAGCTTTCTTT
J: TRBJ2-5; V: TRBV7-8; size: -; D: -; CDR3: CASSLRGRRLETQYF; DNA: TGTGCCAGCAGCTTAAGAGGGAGGAGATTAGAGACCCAGTACTTC
J: TRBJ1-6; V: TRBV3-1/TRBV3-2; size: few; D: -; CDR3: CASSQGAVNSPLHF; DNA: TGTGCCAGCAGCCAGGGGGCAGTGAATTCACCCCTCCACTTT
J: TRBJ1-2; V: TRBV7-9; size: few; D: -; CDR3: CASSFRDRNYGYTF; DNA: TGTGCCAGCAGCTTTCGTGACAGGAACTATGGCTACACCTTC
J: TRBJ1-2; V: TRBV5-1; size: -; D: TRBD1; CDR3: CASSFGQGQGGYTF; DNA: TGCGCCAGCAGCTTCGGACAGGGACAGGGTGGCTACACCTTC
J: TRBJ2-5; V: TRBV5-1; size: -; D: -; CDR3: CASSPPLDGETQYF; DNA: TGCGCCAGCAGCCCACCACTAGATGGTGAGACCCAGTACTTC
J: TRBJ1-4; V: TRBV19; size: -; D: -; CDR3: CALRWGGFWELFF; DNA: TGTGCCCTTAGGTGGGGGGGTTTTTGGGAACTGTTTTTT
J: TRBJ2-2; V: TRBV27; size: -; D: TRBD2; CDR3: CATVGASGSNTGELFF; DNA: TGTGCCACCGTGGGGGCTAGCGGGAGCAACACCGGGGAGCTGTTTTTT
J: TRBJ2-1; V: TRBV6-5; size: -; D: -; CDR3: CASSYSWTSNEQFF; DNA: TGTGCCAGCAGTTACTCGTGGACAAGCAATGAGCAGTTCTTC
J: TRBJ2-3; V: TRBV6-5; size: -; D: TRBD2; CDR3: CASSLAGARTDTQYF; DNA: TGTGCCAGCAGTTTAGCGGGCGCGCGCACAGATACGCAGTATTTT
J: TRBJ1-6; V: TRBV10-1; size: -; D: TRBD1; CDR3: CASSRDSNSPLHF; DNA: TGCGCCAGCAGTCGGGACAGCAATTCACCCCTCCACTTT
J: TRBJ1-2; V: TRBV20-1; size: -; D: -; CDR3: CSASLTGQLYGYTF; DNA: TGCAGTGCTAGTTTAACAGGGCAACTCTATGGCTACACCTTC
J: TRBJ2-1; V: TRBV2; size: -; D: TRBD1; CDR3: CASSFRTGEDHNEQFF; DNA: TGTGCCAGCAGCTTCAGGACAGGGGAGGACCACAATGAGCAGTTCTTC
J: TRBJ2-6; V: TRBV28; size: -; D: TRBD2; CDR3: CASSLSGRGISGANVLTF; DNA: TGTGCCAGCAGTTTATCTGGGCGGGGGATCTCTGGGGCCAACGTCCTGACTTTC
J: TRBJ1-5; V: TRBV5-8; size: -; D: TRBD1; CDR3: CASSLGSFDRANQPQHF; DNA: TGTGCCAGCAGTTTGGGTTCTTTTGACAGGGCAAATCAGCCCCAGCATTTT
J: TRBJ2-2; V: TRBV10-1; size: -; D: TRBD2; CDR3: CASGVSNLLAGGTGELFF; DNA: TGCGCCAGCGGAGTATCTAACTTACTAGCGGGGGGGACCGGGGAGCTGTTTTTT
J: TRBJ2-1; V: TRBV6-5; size: -; D: TRBD2; CDR3: CASSYSPVAGFEQFF; DNA: TGTGCCAGCAGTTACTCACCCGTAGCGGGATTTGAGCAGTTCTTC
J: TRBJ2-2; V: TRBV7-8; size: -; D: -; CDR3: CASSYSGNTGELFF; DNA: TGTGCCAGCAGCTATTCAGGGAACACCGGGGAGCTGTTTTTT
J: TRBJ1-4; V: TRBV5-1; size: once; D: -; CDR3: CASSLAGERNEKLFF; DNA: TGCGCCAGCAGCTTGGCCGGGGAGCGAAATGAAAAACTGTTTTTT
J: TRBJ1-2; V: TRBV10-3; size: -; D: -; CDR3: CAISDLGPEGYTF; DNA: TGTGCCATCAGTGACTTAGGCCCGGAGGGCTACACCTTC